A selection of T cell receptor beta chains follows, all from one sample in a study of cytotoxic CD8 clonotypes in ibrutinib-treated CLL. TCRdb's table, derived via immunoSEQ multiplex PCR, lists solely in-frame clones and lacks some. The top ten hold 5% to 7% of the sample, which has 300,000 to 350,000 clones, roughly 85% seen once. This specimen was PBMCs, taken before ibrutinib treatment. The source of these receptors is a human donor with chronic lymphocytic leukemia. Each CDR3 is given with its conserved first and last residue. The D gene is left open where the match is weak. Rows give clone size only sometimes, using once, few, many, or a class for an expanded clone.

j_gene: TRBJ1-4
v_gene: TRBV2
d_gene: .
abundance: .
CDR3nt: TGTGCCAGCAGTGAAAATTTGTTGGGGACTAATGAAAAACTGTTTTTT
CDR3aa: CASSENLLGTNEKLFF

j_gene: TRBJ2-2
v_gene: TRBV30
d_gene: .
abundance: once
CDR3nt: TGTGCCTGGAGTATAGGAGGGAAGGGGGCCGGGGAGCTGTTTTTT
CDR3aa: CAWSIGGKGAGELFF

j_gene: TRBJ2-1
v_gene: TRBV7-2
d_gene: TRBD2
abundance: few
CDR3nt: TGTGCCAGCAGCTTAGGGGGACTAGCGGGGAATGAGCAGTTCTTC
CDR3aa: CASSLGGLAGNEQFF

j_gene: TRBJ1-1
v_gene: TRBV2
d_gene: .
abundance: .
CDR3nt: TGTGCCAGCAGTGACCGCACGGGGGGCTTGACTGAAGCTTTCTTT
CDR3aa: CASSDRTGGLTEAFF

j_gene: TRBJ1-2
v_gene: TRBV30
d_gene: .
abundance: .
CDR3nt: TGTGCCTGGAGTGTCACCACTAACTATGGCTACACCTTC
CDR3aa: CAWSVTTNYGYTF

j_gene: TRBJ2-7
v_gene: TRBV29-1
d_gene: .
abundance: .
CDR3nt: TGCAGCGTTGTTGTGGACCTGCAGCGCTACGAGCAGTACTTC
CDR3aa: CSVVVDLQRYEQYF

j_gene: TRBJ2-7
v_gene: TRBV4-3
d_gene: TRBD2
abundance: .
CDR3nt: TGCGCCAGCAGCCAGAGGACTAGCGGCCCCTACGAGCAGTACTTC
CDR3aa: CASSQRTSGPYEQYF

j_gene: TRBJ2-1
v_gene: TRBV7-8
d_gene: TRBD2
abundance: .
CDR3nt: TGTGCCAGCAGCTTACGGACTAGCGGGAGCTCCTACAATGAGCAGTTCTTC
CDR3aa: CASSLRTSGSSYNEQFF

j_gene: TRBJ2-7
v_gene: TRBV6-5
d_gene: .
abundance: .
CDR3nt: TGTGCCAGCAGTTACAGAGGGCCGCCCCACGAGCAGTACTTC
CDR3aa: CASSYRGPPHEQYF

j_gene: TRBJ1-2
v_gene: TRBV27
d_gene: TRBD1
abundance: .
CDR3nt: TGTGCCAGCAGTCCGGCAGGGGGGGCTAACTATGGCTACACCTTC
CDR3aa: CASSPAGGANYGYTF

j_gene: TRBJ1-1
v_gene: TRBV5-4
d_gene: .
abundance: once
CDR3nt: TGTGCCAGCAGCTTGGACTCTGAAGCTTTCTTT
CDR3aa: CASSLDSEAFF

j_gene: TRBJ1-4
v_gene: TRBV7-2
d_gene: TRBD1
abundance: .
CDR3nt: TGTGCCAGCAGCTTCAAGACAGGGGTAACTAATGAAAAACTGTTTTTT
CDR3aa: CASSFKTGVTNEKLFF

j_gene: TRBJ2-7
v_gene: TRBV5-1
d_gene: TRBD2
abundance: .
CDR3nt: TGCGCCAGCAGCTTGGCCGCGGGGGTAGGACGCGAGCAGTACTTC
CDR3aa: CASSLAAGVGREQYF